A selection of T cell receptor beta chains follows, all from one sample in a study of T-cell reconstitution after alpha-beta-depleted transplantation in children. TCRdb re-derived calls from the PCR reads in MiXCR, one entry per CDR3 protein. This sample has approximately 520,000 distinct CDR3 sequences, with roughly 33% found just once. The sequenced sample was PBMCs from the stem cell graft donor, obtained from the stem cell graft. These receptors came from a human donor who donated a stem cell graft to a child with aplastic anemia. The CDR3 runs from the conserved cysteine through the conserved F or W. The order of the fields is V gene, J gene, clone size, D gene, CDR3 DNA, CDR3 protein. A D gene is named only where the DNA matches it firmly. Not every row has a clone size; where given, it reads once, few, many or a size class.

TRBV6-2/TRBV6-3	TRBJ1-2	few	-	TGTGCCAGCAGTATTTTTAACTATGGCTACACCTTC	CASSIFNYGYTF
TRBV10-3	TRBJ2-1	-	TRBD2	TGTGCCATCAGTACTAGCGTTGGCGATGAGCAGTTCTTC	CAISTSVGDEQFF
TRBV18	TRBJ2-1	-	-	TGTGCCAGCTCACCTAATGATGGAGGATGGCAGTTCTTC	CASSPNDGGWQFF
TRBV7-3	TRBJ1-3	few	-	TGTGCCAGCAGCCCGGGAGGAAACACCATATATTTT	CASSPGGNTIYF
TRBV25-1	TRBJ2-1	many	-	TGTGCCAGCAGTGAATGGGGTGGGGTAGAGGTCAATGAGCAGTTCTTC	CASSEWGGVEVNEQFF
TRBV5-1	TRBJ2-3	few	-	TGCGCCAGCAGCTCGGAGAGATGGACAGATACGCAGTATTTT	CASSSERWTDTQYF
TRBV5-6	TRBJ1-2	-	-	TGTGCCAGCAGCGCGGACAGCACTAACACCTTC	CASSADSTNTF
TRBV12-3/TRBV12-4	TRBJ1-3	-	-	TGTGCCAGCAGTTTAGTTCAATGGGTCTTTACCTCTGGAAACACCATATATTTT	CASSLVQWVFTSGNTIYF
TRBV10-3	TRBJ1-1	-	-	TGTGCCATCAGTACGACCGAATACACTGAAGCTTTCTTT	CAISTTEYTEAFF
TRBV6-5	TRBJ2-3	few	-	TGTGCCAGCAGTTACTCGAAGCCAGCATATACGCAGTATTTT	CASSYSKPAYTQYF
TRBV12-3/TRBV12-4	TRBJ2-6	-	TRBD1	TGTGCCAACACCCGGGACAGCAGCTCTGGGGCCAACGTCCTGACTTTC	CANTRDSSSGANVLTF
TRBV7-2	TRBJ2-1	few	-	TGTGCCAGCAGCTCCTATATTGGCTACAATGAGCAGTTCTTC	CASSSYIGYNEQFF
TRBV4-3	TRBJ1-2	few	-	TGCGCCAGCAGCCAAGAAGCGGCGTTCTATGGCTACACCTTC	CASSQEAAFYGYTF
TRBV30	TRBJ2-1	few	-	TGTGCCTGGAGTGTAGCCGGGACGCAAAAGCGCAATGAGCAGTTCTTC	CAWSVAGTQKRNEQFF
TRBV5-5	TRBJ1-2	-	-	TGTGCCAGCAGAGGGGAGTGGAACTATGGCTACACCTTC	CASRGEWNYGYTF
TRBV4-1	TRBJ2-2	few	-	TGCGCCAGCAGCCTTGAGGACTACACCGGGGAGCTGTTTTTT	CASSLEDYTGELFF
TRBV5-4	TRBJ2-1	few	-	TGTGCCAGCAGCTTGGCCAGGCTAGCCGGGTGGGACAATGAGCAGTTCTTC	CASSLARLAGWDNEQFF
TRBV10-3	TRBJ1-1	-	TRBD1	TGTGCCATCAGTACCGGGACAGAGAACACTGAAGCTTTCTTT	CAISTGTENTEAFF
TRBV28	TRBJ2-1	-	-	TGTGCCAGCAGTTCGCTCTACCGATCGCCTAGCTCCTACAATGAGCAGTTCTTC	CASSSLYRSPSSYNEQFF
TRBV30	TRBJ2-2	-	-	TGTGCCTGGAGTGAGGCCGCGAACACCGGGGAGCTGTTTTTT	CAWSEAANTGELFF
TRBV7-2	TRBJ1-5	-	TRBD1	TGTGCCAGCAGCTTGGGACAGGTGGGCAATCAGCCCCAGCATTTT	CASSLGQVGNQPQHF
TRBV20-1	TRBJ1-2	-	TRBD1	TGCAGTGCTGATTCAGGGGGCTTCCGGGGTGGCTACACCTTC	CSADSGGFRGGYTF
TRBV20-1	TRBJ1-3	-	-	TGCAGTGGAGCAGGCTCTGGAAACACCATATATTTT	CSGAGSGNTIYF
TRBV6-2/TRBV6-3	TRBJ1-1	-	TRBD1	TGTGCCAGCACCCTACAGGGGCACCTCACTGAAGCTTTCTTT	CASTLQGHLTEAFF
TRBV15	TRBJ1-2	-	-	TGTGCCACCAGCAGATCAGTTGTCAGCTATGGCTACACCTTC	CATSRSVVSYGYTF
TRBV4-3	TRBJ1-6	-	TRBD1	TGCGCCAGCAGGCGACAGGGGGATAATTCACCCCTCCACTTT	CASRRQGDNSPLHF
TRBV5-1	TRBJ2-7	few	TRBD2	TGCGCCAGCAGCTCGAATATAGCGGGAGCCTACGAGCAGTACTTC	CASSSNIAGAYEQYF
TRBV4-2	TRBJ1-6	few	-	TGTGCCAGCAGCCAAGAGCCGCATTCACCCCTCCACTTT	CASSQEPHSPLHF
TRBV19	TRBJ1-1	-	-	TGTGCCAGTAGTATAGCGGGAGGCACTGAAGCTTTCTTT	CASSIAGGTEAFF
TRBV28	TRBJ2-7	-	-	TGTGCCACCCAATCCTACGAGCAGTACTTC	CATQSYEQYF
TRBV19	TRBJ1-5	-	-	TGTGCCAGTAGTATTTCGCGGGACCAGCCCCAGCATTTT	CASSISRDQPQHF
TRBV29-1	TRBJ1-4	few	-	TGCAGCGTTGCAGGGGTAGGGGCCTCTAATGAAAAACTGTTTTTT	CSVAGVGASNEKLFF
TRBV27	TRBJ1-4	-	-	TGTGCCAGCAGTTTTGCAACAACTAATGAAAAACTGTTTTTT	CASSFATTNEKLFF
TRBV7-9	TRBJ1-2	-	-	TGTGCCAGCAGCATGGACAGTGCAGCCTACACCTTC	CASSMDSAAYTF
TRBV27	TRBJ1-1	-	TRBD1	TGTGCCAGCAGCCTTCGGGGGCTGCGGGGACAGGGGCCGAACACTGAAGCTTTCTTT	CASSLRGLRGQGPNTEAFF
TRBV6-2/TRBV6-3	TRBJ2-1	once	-	TGTGCCAGCCGGGACCGAGATAACAATGAGCAGTTCTTC	CASRDRDNNEQFF
TRBV29-1	TRBJ2-1	few	-	TGCAGCGTTCGGGTCCCAGGGAGCAATGAGCAGTTCTTC	CSVRVPGSNEQFF
TRBV19	TRBJ2-2	-	-	TGTGCCAGTAAATTGTTAACCGGGGAGCTGTTTTTT	CASKLLTGELFF
TRBV14	TRBJ2-1	-	TRBD2	TGTGCCAGCAGCCAAGATGGCGGGAGGGCCTACAATGAGCAGTTCTTC	CASSQDGGRAYNEQFF
TRBV7-3	TRBJ2-3	-	TRBD2	TGTGCCAGCAGCACGGGACTAGCGGGAGGGCCAAGGACGCAGTATTTT	CASSTGLAGGPRTQYF
TRBV5-5	TRBJ1-4	few	-	TGTGCCAGCAGCGGTGGTGGTTGGGCAACTAATGAAAAACTGTTTTTT	CASSGGGWATNEKLFF
TRBV4-3	TRBJ2-3	-	-	TGCGCCAGCAGCAAAGGACACACAGATACGCAGTATTTT	CASSKGHTDTQYF